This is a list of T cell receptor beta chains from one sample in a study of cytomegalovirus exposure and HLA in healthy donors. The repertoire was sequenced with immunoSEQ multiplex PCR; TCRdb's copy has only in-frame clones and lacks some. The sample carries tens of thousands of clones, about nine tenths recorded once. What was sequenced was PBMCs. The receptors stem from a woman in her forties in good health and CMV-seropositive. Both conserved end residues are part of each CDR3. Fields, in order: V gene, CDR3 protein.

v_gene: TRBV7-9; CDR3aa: CASTSDRGRNIQYF
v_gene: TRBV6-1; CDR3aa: CASSATPEGAEAFF
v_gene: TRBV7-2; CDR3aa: CASSLVGQGRGYTF
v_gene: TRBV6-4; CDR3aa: CASSEQGETGYTF
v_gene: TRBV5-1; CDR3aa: CASSAGTVYEQYF
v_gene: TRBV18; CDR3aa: CASSPPGNSGFF
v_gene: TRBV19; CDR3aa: CASNPDSGANVLTF
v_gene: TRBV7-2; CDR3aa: CASSQLAGTGNSGELFF
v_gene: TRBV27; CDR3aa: CASSHGGPDSYEQYF
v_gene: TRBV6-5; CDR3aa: CASRDRSTGELFF
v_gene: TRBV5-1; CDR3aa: CASSLEGGGFEQYF
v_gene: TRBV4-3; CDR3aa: CASSQDRGAGELFF
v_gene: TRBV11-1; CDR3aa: CASSAHRDSEAFF
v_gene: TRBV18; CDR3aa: CASSPRQGRRTEAFF
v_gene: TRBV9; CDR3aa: CASSHLTQGANVLTF
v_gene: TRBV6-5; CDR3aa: CASSYSGTGGLYGYTF
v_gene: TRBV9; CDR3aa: CASSVEERGLAYGYTF